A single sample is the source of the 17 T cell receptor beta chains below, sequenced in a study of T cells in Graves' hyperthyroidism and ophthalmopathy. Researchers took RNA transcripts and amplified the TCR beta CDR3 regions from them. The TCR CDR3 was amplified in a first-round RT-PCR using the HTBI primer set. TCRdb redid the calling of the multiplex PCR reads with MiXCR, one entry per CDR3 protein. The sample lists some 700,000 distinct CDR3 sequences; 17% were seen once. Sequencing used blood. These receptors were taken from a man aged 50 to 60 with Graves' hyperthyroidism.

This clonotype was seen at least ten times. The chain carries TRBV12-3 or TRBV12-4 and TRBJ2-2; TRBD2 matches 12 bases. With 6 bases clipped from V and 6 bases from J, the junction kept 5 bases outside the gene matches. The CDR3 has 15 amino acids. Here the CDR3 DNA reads TGTGCCAGCAGGGCTAGCGGGAGGGCTGCCGGGGAGCTGTTTTTT. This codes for CASRASGRAAGELFF.

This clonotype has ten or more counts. CDR3 nucleotide sequence: TGTGCCAGCAGCCAGAGGACTCGGCGGAGAGAGACCCAGTACTTC. This sequence encodes CASSQRTRRRETQYF. The gene calls are TRBV7-8 and TRBJ2-5; D may be TRBD2 (5 bases). Germline V lookup: CDR1 SGHVS, CDR2 FQNEAQ. This CDR3 region has 15 residues. V was pared by 5 bases and J by 4 bases, with 17 bases between.

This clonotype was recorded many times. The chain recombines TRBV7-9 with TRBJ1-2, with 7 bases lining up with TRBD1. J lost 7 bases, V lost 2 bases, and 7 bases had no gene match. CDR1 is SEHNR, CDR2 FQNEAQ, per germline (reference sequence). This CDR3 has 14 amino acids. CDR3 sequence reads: CASSLTPGGFGYTF. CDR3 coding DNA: TGTGCCAGCAGCTTAACCCCAGGGGGTTTTGGCTACACCTTC.

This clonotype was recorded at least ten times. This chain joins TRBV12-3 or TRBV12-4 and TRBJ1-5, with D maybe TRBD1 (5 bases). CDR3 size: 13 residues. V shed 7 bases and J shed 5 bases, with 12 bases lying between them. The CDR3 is CASTLGGDQPQHF. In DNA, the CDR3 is TGTGCCAGCACTCTTGGGGGGGATCAGCCCCAGCATTTT.

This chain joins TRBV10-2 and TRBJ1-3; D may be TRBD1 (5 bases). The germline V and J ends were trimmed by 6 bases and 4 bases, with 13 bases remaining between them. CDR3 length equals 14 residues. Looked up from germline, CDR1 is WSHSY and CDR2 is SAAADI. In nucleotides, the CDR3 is TGCGCCAGCAGGGGGACCCGGAAAGGAAACACCATATATTTT. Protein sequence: CASRGTRKGNTIYF.

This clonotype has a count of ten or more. The CDR3 DNA is TGTGCCAGCAGTGTCTCTAGCGGGAGGGCCTACGAGCAGTACTTC. Protein: CASSVSSGRAYEQYF. The gene calls are TRBV2 and TRBJ2-7; 12 nucleotides match TRBD2. The V and J ends lost 4 bases and 2 bases, in that order; junction bases with no gene match: 3. Germline V gene sequence: CDR1 SNHLY, CDR2 FYNNEI. The CDR3 length is 15 residues.

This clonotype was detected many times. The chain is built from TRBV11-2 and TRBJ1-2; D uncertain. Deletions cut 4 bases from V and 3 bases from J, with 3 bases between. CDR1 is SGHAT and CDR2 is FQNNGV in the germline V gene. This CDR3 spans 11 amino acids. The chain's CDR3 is CASSSYYGYTF. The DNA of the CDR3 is TGTGCCAGCAGCTCCTACTATGGCTACACCTTC. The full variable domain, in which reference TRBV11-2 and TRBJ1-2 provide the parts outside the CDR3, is EAGVAQSPRYKIIEKRQSVAFWCNPISGHATLYWYQQILGQGPKLLIQFQNNGVVDDSQLPKDRFSAERLKGVDSTLKIQPAKLEDSAVYLCASSSYYGYTFGSGTRLTVV.

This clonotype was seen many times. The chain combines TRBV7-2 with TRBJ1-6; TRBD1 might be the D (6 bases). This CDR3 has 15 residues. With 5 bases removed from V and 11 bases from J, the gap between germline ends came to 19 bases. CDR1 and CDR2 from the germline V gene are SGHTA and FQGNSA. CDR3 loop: CASSRDTGDGAPLHF. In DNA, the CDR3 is TGTGCCAGCAGCCGGGACACCGGTGATGGAGCACCCCTCCACTTT. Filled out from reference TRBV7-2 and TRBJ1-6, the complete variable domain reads GAGVSQSPSNKVTEKGKDVELRCDPISGHTALYWYRQSLGQGLEFLIYFQGNSAPDKSGLPSDRFSAERTGGSVSTLTIQRTQQEDSAVYLCASSRDTGDGAPLHFGNGTRLTVT.

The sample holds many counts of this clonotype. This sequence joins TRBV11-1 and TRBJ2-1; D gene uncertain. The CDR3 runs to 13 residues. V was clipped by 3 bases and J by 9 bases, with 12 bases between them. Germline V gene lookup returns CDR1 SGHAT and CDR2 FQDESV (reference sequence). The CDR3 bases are TGTGCCAGCAGCTTGCGGCAGGCGAGTGAGCAGTTCTTC. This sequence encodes CASSLRQASEQFF.

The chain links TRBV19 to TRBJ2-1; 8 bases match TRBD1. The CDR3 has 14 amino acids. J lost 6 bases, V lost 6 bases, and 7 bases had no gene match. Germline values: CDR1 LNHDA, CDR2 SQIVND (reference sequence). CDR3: CASSSGQASNEQFF. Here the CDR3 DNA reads TGTGCCAGTAGCTCGGGACAGGCCTCCAATGAGCAGTTCTTC. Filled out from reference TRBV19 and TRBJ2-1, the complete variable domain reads DGGITQSPKYLFRKEGQNVTLSCEQNLNHDAMYWYRQDPGQGLRLIYYSQIVNDFQKGDIAEGYSVSREKKESFPLTVTSAQKNPTAFYLCASSSGQASNEQFFGPGTRLTVL.

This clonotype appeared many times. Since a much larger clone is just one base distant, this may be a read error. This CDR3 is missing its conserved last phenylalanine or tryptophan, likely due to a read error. The CDR3: CASSSKRARITEAFL. In nucleotides, the CDR3 is TGTGCCAGCAGCTCCAAACGGGCGCGCATCACTGAAGCTTTCCTT. The chain combines TRBV11-2 with TRBJ1-1; D remains unclear. Germline loops: CDR1 SGHAT, CDR2 FQNNGV. This CDR3 region has 15 residues. The germline V and J ends were trimmed by 4 bases and 4 bases, with 16 bases remaining between them.

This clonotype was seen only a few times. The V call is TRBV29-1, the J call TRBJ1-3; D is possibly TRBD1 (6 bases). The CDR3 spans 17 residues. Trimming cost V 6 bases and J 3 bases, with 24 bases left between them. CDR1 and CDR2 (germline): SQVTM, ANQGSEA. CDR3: CSVTRRDISILGNTIYF. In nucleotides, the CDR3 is TGCAGCGTGACTCGCCGGGACATCAGTATTCTTGGAAACACCATATATTTT.

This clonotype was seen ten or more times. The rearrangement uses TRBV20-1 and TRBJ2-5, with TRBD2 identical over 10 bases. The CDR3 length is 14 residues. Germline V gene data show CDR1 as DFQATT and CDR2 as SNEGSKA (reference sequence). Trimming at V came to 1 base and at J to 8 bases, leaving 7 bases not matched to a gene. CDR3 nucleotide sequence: TGCAGTGCTAGAGGGACTAGCGGCCTAGGAACCCAGTACTTC. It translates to CSARGTSGLGTQYF.

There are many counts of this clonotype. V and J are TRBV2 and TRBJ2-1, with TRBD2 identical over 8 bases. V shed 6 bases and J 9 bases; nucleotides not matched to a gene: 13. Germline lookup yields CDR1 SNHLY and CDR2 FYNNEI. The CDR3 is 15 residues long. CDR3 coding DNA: TGTGCCAGCAGCCCGGGACTAGAGGTATTTGGTGAGCAGTTCTTC. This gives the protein CASSPGLEVFGEQFF.

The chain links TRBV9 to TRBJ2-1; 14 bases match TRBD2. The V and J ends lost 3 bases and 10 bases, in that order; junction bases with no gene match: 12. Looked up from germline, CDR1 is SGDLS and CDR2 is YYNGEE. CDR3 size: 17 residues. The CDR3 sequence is CASSATTSGRDTGEQFF. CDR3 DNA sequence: TGTGCCAGCAGCGCTACGACTAGCGGGAGGGATACGGGGGAGCAGTTCTTC.

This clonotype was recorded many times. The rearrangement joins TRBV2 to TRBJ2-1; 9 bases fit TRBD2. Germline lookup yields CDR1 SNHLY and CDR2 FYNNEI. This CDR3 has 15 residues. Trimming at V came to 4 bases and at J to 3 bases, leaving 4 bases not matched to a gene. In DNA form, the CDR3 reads TGTGCCAGCAGTGTTTTTAGCGGGAGCTACAATGAGCAGTTCTTC. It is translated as CASSVFSGSYNEQFF.

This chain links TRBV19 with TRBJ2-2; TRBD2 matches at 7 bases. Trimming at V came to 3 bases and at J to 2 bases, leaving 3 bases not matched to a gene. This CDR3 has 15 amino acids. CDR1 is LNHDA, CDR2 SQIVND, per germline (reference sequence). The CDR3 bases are TGTGCCAGTAGTATCTCGGGACTAAACACCGGGGAGCTGTTTTTT. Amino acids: CASSISGLNTGELFF.